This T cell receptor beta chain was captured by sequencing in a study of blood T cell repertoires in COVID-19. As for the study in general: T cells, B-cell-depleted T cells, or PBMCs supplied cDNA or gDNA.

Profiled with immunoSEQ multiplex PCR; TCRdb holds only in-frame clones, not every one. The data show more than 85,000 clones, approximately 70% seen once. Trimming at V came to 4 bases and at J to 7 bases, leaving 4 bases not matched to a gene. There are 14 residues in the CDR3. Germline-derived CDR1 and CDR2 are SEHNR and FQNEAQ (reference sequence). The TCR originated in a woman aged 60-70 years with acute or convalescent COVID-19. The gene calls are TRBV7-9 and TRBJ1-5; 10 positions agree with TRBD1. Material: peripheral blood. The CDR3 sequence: CASSSGQGGQPQHF. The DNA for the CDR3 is TGTGCCAGCAGCTCCGGACAGGGGGGACAGCCCCAGCATTTT.